The present entry profiles one T cell receptor (beta chain) with its context. The length of the CDR3 is 11 residues. Between the trimmed V and J ends, which lost 8 bases and 2 bases, there was a span of 6 bases. Germline V gene data show CDR1 as LGHDT and CDR2 as YNNKEL (reference sequence). This entry comes from a study of blood T cell repertoires in COVID-19. Study context: The samples span acute and convalescent COVID-19 from the United States, Italy and Spain. Sources were T cells, B-cell-depleted T cells, or PBMCs; the material itself was cDNA or gDNA.

In the original processing: For nucleated cells, counts were estimated from reference gene primer amplification. TCRdb's copy holds only in-frame clones and misses some; the assay was immunoSEQ multiplex PCR. The D gene and trimming were derived from the DNA, and the V and J assignments and clone size from that table. Among 160,000 or so clones, about 85% were seen once, and the ten largest hold about an eighth. The sequencing input was peripheral blood. The chain couples TRBV3-1 (or the pseudogene TRBV3-2) to TRBJ1-2; D is unresolved. This clonotype was obtained from a man in his 70s who had recovered from COVID-19. The CDR3 is CASSLNYGYTF. The CDR3 DNA is TGTGCCAGCTCACTCAACTATGGCTACACCTTC.